This T cell receptor delta chain was documented in a study of gamma-delta T cells after stem cell transplantation. TCRdb re-called the RT-PCR reads through CATT. Here the sample spans around 7,800 delta-chain clones, roughly 15% being singletons. Notes on this clone: A much bigger clone sits one base away, suggesting this may be a read error. Other nucleotide sequences from this sample produce the same CDR3.

The CDR3 totals 18 residues. Germline loops: CDR1 GEAIGNYY, CDR2 EKD. The sample consisted of gamma-delta T cells. This receptor was identified in a human donor. It is not recorded whose cells these are; they may come from a transplant donor. V and J are TRDV2 and TRDJ3, with 8 nucleotides matching TRDD3. The CDR3 here is CACDRLGVSSWDTRQMFF. CDR3 DNA: TGTGCCTGTGACCGACTGGGGGTTTCCTCCTGGGACACCCGACAGATGTTCTTC.